This entry lists 12 T cell receptor beta chains sequenced from one sample in a study of T-cell memory formation after mild COVID-19. One entry per CDR3 protein, called by TCRdb with MiXCR from the 5' RACE reads. The repertoire holds approximately 89,000 distinct CDR3 sequences, about 23% seen once, with roughly 41% in the top ten. Sequencing input: PBMCs or a T cell subset sorted from them (not recorded which). The receptors shown here come from a young man who had mild COVID-19 (a few samples of this study predate the infection). Cell type and time point are not known.

The CDR3 spells CASSSRQTPYTGELFF. CDR3 sequence (DNA): TGTGCCAGCAGCTCCCGACAGACGCCCTACACCGGGGAGCTGTTTTTT. The chain has TRBV21-1 and TRBJ2-2; the table's D call TRBD1 went unverified against the DNA. TRBV21-1 is designated a pseudogene. The CDR3 covers 16 residues.

The rearrangement links TRBV7-9 to TRBJ1-2; D remains unclear. V lost 3 bases to trimming and J lost 7 bases, with 9 bases between them. This CDR3 has 12 residues. The germline CDR1 and CDR2 sequences are SEHNR and FQNEAQ (reference sequence). In nucleotides, the CDR3 is TGTGCCAGCAGCTTCCGGATCGGTGGCTACACCTTC. Translation: CASSFRIGGYTF.

This clonotype was seen more than once but under ten times. V gene TRBV5-4 combines with J gene TRBJ1-6; 9 bases are a match to TRBD1. V shed 2 bases, J shed 10 bases, and the junction held 7 bases outside the gene matches. The length of the CDR3 is 15 residues. CDR1 and CDR2 (germline): SGHNT, YYREEE (reference sequence). The CDR3 DNA reads TGTGCCAGCAGCTTAGTCACAGGGGGCGGATCACCCCTCCACTTT. It encodes CASSLVTGGGSPLHF.

This clonotype has only a few counts. The rearrangement joins TRBV7-3 to TRBJ2-1; 9 positions agree with TRBD2. The CDR3 is made up of 18 amino acids. The V segment lost 3 bases and the J segment 4 bases; nucleotides outside the gene matches: 13. Germline V gene sequence: CDR1 SGHTA, CDR2 FQGTGA. CDR3: CASSFEAGGLPPYNEQFF. The DNA of the CDR3 is TGTGCCAGCAGCTTCGAAGCGGGGGGATTACCGCCATACAATGAGCAGTTCTTC. Full variable domain (outside the CDR3, taken from reference TRBV7-3 and TRBJ2-1): GAGVSQTPSNKVTEKGKYVELRCDPISGHTALYWYRQSLGQGPEFLIYFQGTGAADDSGLPNDRFFAVRPEGSVSTLKIQRTERGDSAVYLCASSFEAGGLPPYNEQFFGPGTRLTVL.

This clonotype was counted between two and nine times. The chain recombines TRBV12-5 with TRBJ2-7, with TRBD1 matching 9 bases. The CDR3 totals 16 residues. Germline V gives CDR1 LGHNT, CDR2 FRNRAP. J lost 1 base, V lost 4 bases, and 8 bases had no gene match. The DNA of the CDR3 is TGTGCTAGTGGTTCAGCGGGACAGGGTTCGTCCTACGAGCAGTACTTC. Its protein is CASGSAGQGSSYEQYF.

This rearrangement joins TRBV6-2 or TRBV6-3 to TRBJ2-5; no firm D call. The V gene's germline CDR1 is MNHEY and CDR2 SVGEGT. Deletions cut 2 bases from V and 0 bases from J, with 7 bases between. The CDR3 has 14 residues. The CDR3 sequence is CASSYDGYQETQYF. CDR3 in DNA: TGTGCCAGCAGTTACGACGGATACCAAGAGACCCAGTACTTC.

The J gene is TRBJ1-2, the V gene TRBV5-1, with TRBD1 identical over 11 bases. The CDR3 covers 16 residues. V was pared by 5 bases and J by 3 bases, with 9 bases of the junction left unmatched. Germline V lookup: CDR1 SGHRS, CDR2 YFSETQ. DNA of the CDR3: TGCGCCAGCAGTCCGGACAGGGGGCGTTTTGACTATGGCTACACCTTC. This encodes CASSPDRGRFDYGYTF.

This clonotype was found a few times. The rearrangement joins TRBV5-1 to TRBJ2-7, with TRBD2 identical over 7 bases. The CDR3 covers 14 residues. Germline lookup yields CDR1 SGHRS and CDR2 YFSETQ. V was pared by 4 bases and J by 5 bases, with 9 bases of the junction left unmatched. CDR3 loop: CASSPTGGRDEQYF. DNA for the CDR3: TGCGCCAGCAGCCCCACGGGAGGCCGGGACGAGCAGTACTTC.

The genes are TRBV7-2 and TRBJ2-5; D remains unclear. The CDR3 covers 13 residues. CDR1 is SGHTA, CDR2 FQGNSA, per germline. The ends were cut back, 5 bases at V and 1 base at J, with 8 bases in the middle. The CDR3 spells CASSPWAQETQYF. In DNA form, the CDR3 reads TGTGCCAGCAGCCCGTGGGCCCAAGAGACCCAGTACTTC.

This clonotype was observed a handful of times. CDR3 loop: CASILGGTEAFF. The CDR3 DNA sequence: TGTGCCAGCATCCTCGGGGGCACTGAAGCTTTCTTT. V gene TRBV12-3 or TRBV12-4 combines with J gene TRBJ1-1; D might be TRBD1 (5 bases). The CDR3 runs 12 residues. Trimming stripped 7 bases from V and 4 bases from J, with 10 bases between.

CDR3 in amino acids: CASSQGTRGEKLFF. The DNA for the CDR3 is TGCGCCAGCAGCCAGGGCACCCGGGGGGAAAAACTGTTTTTT. V is TRBV4-1 and J is TRBJ1-4; D is possibly TRBD1 (5 bases). Germline V gene data show CDR1 as MGHRA and CDR2 as YSYEKL. V gave up 3 bases and J gave up 8 bases, with 13 bases separating them. The CDR3 is made up of 14 amino acids.

This chain links TRBV3-1 with TRBJ2-3; D gene uncertain. The CDR3 runs 15 residues. Trimming took 4 bases from V and 5 from J, leaving 16 bases between them. Per germline, CDR1 LGHDT and CDR2 YNNKEL (reference sequence). In nucleotides, the CDR3 is TGTGCCAGCAGCCCTTTGGGGTCCCTCGGAGATACGCAGTATTTT. Translating it yields CASSPLGSLGDTQYF.